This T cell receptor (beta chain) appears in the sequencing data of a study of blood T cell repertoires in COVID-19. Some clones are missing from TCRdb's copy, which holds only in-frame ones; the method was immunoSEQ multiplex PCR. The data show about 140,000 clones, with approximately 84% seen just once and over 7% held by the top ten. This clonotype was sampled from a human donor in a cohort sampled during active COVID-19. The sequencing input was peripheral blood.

The chain's CDR3 is CASSKGLGSDWPQHF. The CDR3 DNA follows: TGTGCCAGCAGCAAAGGGTTGGGGAGCGATTGGCCCCAGCATTTT. V is TRBV9 and J is TRBJ1-5; no clear D gene. This CDR3 comprises 15 residues. The V end lost 4 bases, the J end lost 9 bases, and 20 bases lay between the germline ends. CDR1 is SGDLS and CDR2 is YYNGEE in the germline V gene.